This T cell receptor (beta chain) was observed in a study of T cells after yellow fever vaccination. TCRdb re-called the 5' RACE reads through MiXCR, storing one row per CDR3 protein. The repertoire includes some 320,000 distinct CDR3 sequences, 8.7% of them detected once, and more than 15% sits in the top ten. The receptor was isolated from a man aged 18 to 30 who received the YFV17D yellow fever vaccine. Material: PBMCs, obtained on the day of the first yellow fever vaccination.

For the CDR3, the DNA is TGTGCCAGCAGTTACCACGGGGGCCTCTCCTACGAGCAGTACTTC. It codes for CASSYHGGLSYEQYF. This chain links TRBV6-5 with TRBJ2-7; D is perhaps TRBD1 or TRBD2 (6 bases each). The V end was cut by 2 bases, the J end by 0 bases, with 11 bases between. The CDR3 has 15 amino acids. Germline lookup yields CDR1 MNHEY and CDR2 SVGAGI.